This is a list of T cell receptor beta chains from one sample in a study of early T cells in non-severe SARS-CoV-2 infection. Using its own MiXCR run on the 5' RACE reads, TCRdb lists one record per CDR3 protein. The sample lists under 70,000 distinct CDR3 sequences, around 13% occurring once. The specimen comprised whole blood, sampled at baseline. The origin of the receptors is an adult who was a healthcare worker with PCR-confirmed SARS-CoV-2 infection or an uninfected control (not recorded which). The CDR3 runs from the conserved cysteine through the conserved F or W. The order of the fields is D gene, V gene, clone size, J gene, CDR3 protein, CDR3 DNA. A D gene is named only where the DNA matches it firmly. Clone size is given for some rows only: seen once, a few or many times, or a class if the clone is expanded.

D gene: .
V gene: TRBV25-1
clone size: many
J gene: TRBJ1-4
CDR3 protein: CASSDSTGLGEKLFF
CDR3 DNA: TGTGCCAGCAGTGACAGCACAGGGTTGGGAGAAAAACTGTTTTTT

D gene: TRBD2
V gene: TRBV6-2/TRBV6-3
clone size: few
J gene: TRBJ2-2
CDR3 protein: CASSWPGTSIYGELFF
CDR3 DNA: TGTGCCAGCAGTTGGCCGGGGACTAGCATTTACGGGGAGCTGTTTTTT

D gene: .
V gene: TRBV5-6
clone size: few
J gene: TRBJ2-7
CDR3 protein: CASSGTRDYEQYF
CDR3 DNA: TGTGCCAGCAGCGGGACACGGGACTACGAGCAGTACTTC

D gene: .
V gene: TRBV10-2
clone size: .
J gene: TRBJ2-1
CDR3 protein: CASNPTPLGYNEQFF
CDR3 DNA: TGCGCCAGCAACCCGACACCCCTGGGATACAATGAGCAGTTCTTC

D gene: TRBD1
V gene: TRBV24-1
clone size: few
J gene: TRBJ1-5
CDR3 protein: CATSGGQGERSNQPQHF
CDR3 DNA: TGTGCCACCAGTGGAGGACAGGGAGAACGGAGCAATCAGCCCCAGCATTTT

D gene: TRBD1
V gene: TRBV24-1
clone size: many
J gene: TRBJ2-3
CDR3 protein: CATPDRGRPDTQYF
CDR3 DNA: TGTGCCACCCCGGACAGGGGGCGCCCAGATACGCAGTATTTT

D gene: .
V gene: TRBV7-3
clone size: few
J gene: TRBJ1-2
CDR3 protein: CASSSDSGAYGYTF
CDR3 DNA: TGTGCCAGCAGCTCGGACAGCGGAGCCTATGGCTACACCTTC

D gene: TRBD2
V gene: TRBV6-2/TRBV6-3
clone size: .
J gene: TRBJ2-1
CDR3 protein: CASSSVVREANKLHEQFF
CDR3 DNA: TGTGCCAGCAGTTCCGTAGTGCGGGAGGCGAACAAGTTGCATGAGCAGTTCTTC

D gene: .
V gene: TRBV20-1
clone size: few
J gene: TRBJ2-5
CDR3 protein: CSAFSDSQETQYF
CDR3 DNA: TGCAGTGCTTTCTCGGACAGCCAAGAGACCCAGTACTTC

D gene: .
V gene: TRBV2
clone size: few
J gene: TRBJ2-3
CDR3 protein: CASRLMGTQYF
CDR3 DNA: TGTGCCAGCAGACTTATGGGTACGCAGTATTTT

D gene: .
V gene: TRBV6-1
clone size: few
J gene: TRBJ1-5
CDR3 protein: CASSENLFGGQQPQHF
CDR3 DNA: TGTGCCAGCAGTGAAAACCTTTTCGGGGGCCAGCAGCCCCAGCATTTT

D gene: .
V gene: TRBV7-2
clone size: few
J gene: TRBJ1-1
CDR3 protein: CASSLVSIPEAFF
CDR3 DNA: TGTGCCAGCAGCTTGGTCTCAATACCAGAAGCTTTCTTT

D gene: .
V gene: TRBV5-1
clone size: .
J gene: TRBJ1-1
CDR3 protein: CASSLDWNTEAFF
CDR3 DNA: TGCGCCAGCAGTCTGGACTGGAACACTGAAGCTTTCTTT

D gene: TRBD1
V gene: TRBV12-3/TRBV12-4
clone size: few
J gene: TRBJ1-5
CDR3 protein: CASRPQGYQPQHF
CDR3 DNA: TGTGCCAGCAGGCCACAGGGGTATCAGCCCCAGCATTTT

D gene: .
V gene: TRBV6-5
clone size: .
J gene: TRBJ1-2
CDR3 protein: CASSYSRNYGYTF
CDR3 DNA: TGTGCCAGCAGTTACTCGAGGAACTATGGCTACACCTTC

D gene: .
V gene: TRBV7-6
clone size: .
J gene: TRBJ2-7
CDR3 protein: CASSASPGYIYEQYF
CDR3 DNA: TGTGCCAGCAGCGCATCACCGGGCTACATTTACGAGCAGTACTTC

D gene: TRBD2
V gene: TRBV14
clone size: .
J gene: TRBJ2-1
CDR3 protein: CASSPLTSGMVEQFF
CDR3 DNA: TGTGCCAGCAGCCCCCTGACTAGCGGGATGGTTGAGCAGTTCTTC

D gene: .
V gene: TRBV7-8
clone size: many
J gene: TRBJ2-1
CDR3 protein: CASIPGAYYNEQFF
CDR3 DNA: TGTGCCAGCATCCCAGGGGCCTATTACAATGAGCAGTTCTTC

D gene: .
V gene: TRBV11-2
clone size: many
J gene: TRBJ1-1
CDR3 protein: CASSLETPYTEAFF
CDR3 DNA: TGTGCCAGCAGCTTAGAAACACCATACACTGAAGCTTTCTTT

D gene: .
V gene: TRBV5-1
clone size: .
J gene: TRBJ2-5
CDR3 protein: CASSSRPGSQETQYF
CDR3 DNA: TGCGCCAGCAGCTCGCGACCGGGCTCCCAAGAGACCCAGTACTTC

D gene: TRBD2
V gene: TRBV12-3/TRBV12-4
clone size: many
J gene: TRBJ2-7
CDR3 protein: CASSLDPAGTLYEQYF
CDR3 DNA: TGTGCCAGCAGTTTAGATCCAGCGGGAACTCTCTACGAGCAGTACTTC

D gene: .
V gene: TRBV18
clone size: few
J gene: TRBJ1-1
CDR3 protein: CASSPLETNTEAFF
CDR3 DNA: TGTGCCAGCTCACCCCTGGAGACGAACACTGAAGCTTTCTTT

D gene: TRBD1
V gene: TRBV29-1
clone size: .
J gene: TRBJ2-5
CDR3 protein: CSVDVHTGEETQYF
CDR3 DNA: TGCAGCGTTGACGTCCATACAGGGGAAGAGACCCAGTACTTC

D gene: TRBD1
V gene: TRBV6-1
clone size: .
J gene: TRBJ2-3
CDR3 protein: CASSKLPDRSSNTQYF
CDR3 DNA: TGTGCCAGCAGCAAGCTACCGGACAGGTCATCGAATACGCAGTATTTT

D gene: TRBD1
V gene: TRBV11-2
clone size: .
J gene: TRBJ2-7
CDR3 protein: CASSLGDRRNSYEQYF
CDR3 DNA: TGTGCCAGCAGCTTAGGGGACAGGAGGAACTCCTACGAGCAGTACTTC

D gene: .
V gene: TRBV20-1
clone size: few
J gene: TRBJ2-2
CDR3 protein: CSALGQTVNTGELFF
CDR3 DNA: TGCAGTGCTTTGGGGCAGACTGTGAACACCGGGGAGCTGTTTTTT